The clone carrying this T cell receptor beta chain was observed once. What it binds is unknown. The data were obtained in a study of shared clonotypes between healthy human individuals. Template amounts of about 270 ng DNA, tens of thousands of T cell genomes, were employed in unsorted PBMC replicate PCRs. Repertoires were generated with immunoSEQ multiplex PCR, while TCRdb's copy carries only in-frame clones and drops some. The sample holds about half a million clones, almost 80% seen once. General study points: Investigators collected only blood, and repertoires in tissues likely differ.

V lost 2 bases to trimming and J lost 2 bases, with 11 bases between them. The CDR3 runs 14 residues. In germline, CDR1 is SGHKS, CDR2 YYEKEE (reference sequence). This sequence joins TRBV5-5 and TRBJ2-7; either TRBD1 or TRBD2 may fit D (6 bases each). This sequence originates from a middle-aged woman in good health. Some clones in this sample may be carry-over from other donors' samples. Sample: PBMCs. For the CDR3, the DNA is TGTGCCAGCAGCTTTCAAGGGGGGCCCTACGAGCAGTACTTC. This gives the protein CASSFQGGPYEQYF.